The T cell receptor beta chain described here comes from a study of T cell responses to AZD1222 COVID-19 vaccine. Notes on the study in general: Donors, mostly white British, included more females; clonal diversity was possibly underestimated. Only after the peak T cell response were repertoires sampled. Spike-specific TCR breadth rose after two AZD1222 doses, and depth rose as well.

This clone was seen only once. Antigen unknown. Data came from immunoSEQ multiplex PCR; TCRdb stores just in-frame clones and leaves some out. This table has fewer than 200,000 clones, 70% to 90% appearing once. After removal of 0 bases from V and 6 bases from J, the junction contained 2 bases not matched to a gene. The germline V gene encodes CDR1 LGHNA and CDR2 YSLEER. The CDR3 loop spans 14 amino acids. The sample was peripheral blood, taken 28 days after the second dose of the MenACWY control vaccine. This chain joins TRBV4-3 and TRBJ2-1, with 7 bases matching TRBD2. The clonotype originates from an adult who received the MenACWY meningococcal vaccine as a control. The CDR3 is CASSQDSGGNEQFF. The CDR3 nucleotides read TGCGCCAGCAGCCAAGATTCGGGGGGCAATGAGCAGTTCTTC.